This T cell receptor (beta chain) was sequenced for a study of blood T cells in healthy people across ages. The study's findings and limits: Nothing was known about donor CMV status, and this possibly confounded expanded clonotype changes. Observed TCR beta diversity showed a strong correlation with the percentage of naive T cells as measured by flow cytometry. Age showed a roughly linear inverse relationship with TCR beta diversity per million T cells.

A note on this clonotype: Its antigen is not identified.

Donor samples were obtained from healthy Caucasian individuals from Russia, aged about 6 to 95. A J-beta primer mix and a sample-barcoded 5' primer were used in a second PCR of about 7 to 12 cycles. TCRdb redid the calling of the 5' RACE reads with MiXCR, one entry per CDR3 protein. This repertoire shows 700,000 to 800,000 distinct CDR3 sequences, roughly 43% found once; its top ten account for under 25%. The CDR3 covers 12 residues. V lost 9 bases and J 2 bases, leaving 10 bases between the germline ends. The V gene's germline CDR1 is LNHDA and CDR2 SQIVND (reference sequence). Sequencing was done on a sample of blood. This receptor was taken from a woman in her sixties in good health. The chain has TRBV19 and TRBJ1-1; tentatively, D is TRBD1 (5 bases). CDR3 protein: CASGDVNTEAFF. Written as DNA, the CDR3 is TGTGCCAGCGGGGACGTAAACACTGAAGCTTTCTTT.